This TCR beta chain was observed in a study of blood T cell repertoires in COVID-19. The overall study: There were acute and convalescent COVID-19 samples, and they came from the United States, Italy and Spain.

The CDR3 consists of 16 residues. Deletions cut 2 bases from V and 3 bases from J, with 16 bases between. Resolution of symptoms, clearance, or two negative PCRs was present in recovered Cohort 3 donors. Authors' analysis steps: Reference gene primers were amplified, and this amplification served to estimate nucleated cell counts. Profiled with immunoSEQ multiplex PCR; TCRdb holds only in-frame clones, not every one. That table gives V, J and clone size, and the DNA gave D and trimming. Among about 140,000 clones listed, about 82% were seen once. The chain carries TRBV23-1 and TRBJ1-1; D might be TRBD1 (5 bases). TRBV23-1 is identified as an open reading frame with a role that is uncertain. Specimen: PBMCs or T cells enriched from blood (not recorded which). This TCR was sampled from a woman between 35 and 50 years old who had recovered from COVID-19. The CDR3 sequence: CASSQPPPGRDTEAFF. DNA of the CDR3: TGCGCCAGCAGTCAACCTCCCCCCGGCAGGGACACTGAAGCTTTCTTT.